Listed below are T cell receptor beta chains from one sample, sequenced in a study of T cell responses to AZD1222 COVID-19 vaccine. Generated by immunoSEQ multiplex PCR, the TCRdb table keeps only in-frame clones and is missing some. The sample consists of under 150,000 clones, 90% of them appearing once. Sequences were derived from peripheral blood, sampled on day 0 of AZD1222 vaccination. These receptors were collected from an adult in good health. The CDR3 runs from the conserved cysteine through the conserved F or W. The order of the fields is V gene, clone size, J gene, D gene, CDR3 DNA, CDR3 protein. A D gene is named only where the DNA matches it firmly. Clone sizes are given selectively: once, few, many, or a class where the clone is expanded.

>TRBV18|NA|TRBJ1-4|NA
TGTGCCAGCTCACCCCGGAGAGGTGCAACTAATGAAAAACTGTTTTTT
CASSPRRGATNEKLFF
>TRBV7-2|NA|TRBJ1-6|NA
TGTGCCAGCAGCCAACGCTATCCGGGACAAACTAATTCACCCCTCCACTTT
CASSQRYPGQTNSPLHF
>TRBV28|few|TRBJ2-2|TRBD1
TGTGCCAGCAGTTTGTCACAGGGGGCGGACACCGGGGAGCTGTTTTTT
CASSLSQGADTGELFF
>TRBV3-1/TRBV3-2|NA|TRBJ2-1|NA
TGTGCCAGCAGCCAAGAACTAGTCAACAATGAGCAGTTCTTC
CASSQELVNNEQFF
>TRBV4-1|NA|TRBJ2-1|NA
TGCGCCAGCAGCCAAACCAATGAGCAGTTCTTC
CASSQTNEQFF
>TRBV7-2|few|TRBJ2-7|NA
TGTGCCAGCAGCTTGAAGACAGCGAGATCCCACGAGCAGTACTTC
CASSLKTARSHEQYF
>TRBV11-2|once|TRBJ1-5|NA
TGTGCCAGCAGCTTAGATCGGAATCAGCCCCAGCATTTT
CASSLDRNQPQHF
>TRBV28|NA|TRBJ1-1|NA
TGTGCCAGCACCCCCGGTGCCCCCCCCAGGAACACTGAAGCTTTCTTT
CASTPGAPPRNTEAFF
>TRBV5-8|NA|TRBJ2-7|NA
TGTGCCAGCAGCACTTGGGGCGAGCAGTACTTC
CASSTWGEQYF
>TRBV29-1|NA|TRBJ2-3|TRBD2
TGCAGCGCCGGGCGAGCGGGGAGCACAGATACGCAGTATTTT
CSAGRAGSTDTQYF
>TRBV28|NA|TRBJ2-5|NA
TGTGCCAGCAGTCCCGCGGGGGCGGGAGAAGAGACCCAGTACTTC
CASSPAGAGEETQYF
>TRBV14|NA|TRBJ2-7|NA
TGTGCCAGCGCTAGATCCGGCTACGAGCAGTACTTC
CASARSGYEQYF
>TRBV11-3|NA|TRBJ2-1|NA
TGTGCCAGCAGCTTAGTCGGGAGTAGTCCCAATGAGCAGTTCTTC
CASSLVGSSPNEQFF
>TRBV5-1|NA|TRBJ1-1|NA
TGCGCCAGCAGCTTCCAGCCGCACATGAACACTGAAGCTTTCTTT
CASSFQPHMNTEAFF
>TRBV5-4|NA|TRBJ2-3|NA
TGTGCCAGCAGTCAAACAGGGGGGGAAGATACGCAGTATTTT
CASSQTGGEDTQYF
>TRBV28|NA|TRBJ2-3|NA
TGTGCCAGCAGTCCCCTCGCGGAGATCACAGATACGCAGTATTTT
CASSPLAEITDTQYF
>TRBV7-9|once|TRBJ2-1|NA
TGTGCCAGCAGCGCCGCCTTGGTCCACAATGAGCAGTTCTTC
CASSAALVHNEQFF
>TRBV28|NA|TRBJ2-2|NA
TGTGCCAGCAGGGGATGGCGAGAGAACACCGGGGAGCTGTTTTTT
CASRGWRENTGELFF
>TRBV6-5|NA|TRBJ2-5|NA
TGTGCCAGCAGAGGGCCTGGGACGGTCGAAGAGACCCAGTACTTC
CASRGPGTVEETQYF
>TRBV28|NA|TRBJ1-2|NA
TGTGCCAGCAGCTCGGGAGGGACTTCTGCGACCTATGGCTACACCTTC
CASSSGGTSATYGYTF
>TRBV4-2|NA|TRBJ2-3|TRBD2
TGTGCCAGCAGCCAAGATACAGCGGGACTAGCGGACAGCACAGATACGCAGTATTTT
CASSQDTAGLADSTDTQYF
>TRBV6-2/TRBV6-3|once|TRBJ1-1|NA
TGTGCCAGCAGTGGGTCCAGGCTCCGGAACACTGAAGCTTTCTTT
CASSGSRLRNTEAFF
>TRBV6-5|NA|TRBJ2-7|TRBD2
TGTGCCAGCAGTCGTTCTAGCGGGAGCTCCTACGAGCAGTACTTC
CASSRSSGSSYEQYF
>TRBV2|NA|TRBJ2-1|NA
TGTGCCAGCAGGGGTGGGGACTCCTACAATGAGCAGTTCTTC
CASRGGDSYNEQFF
>TRBV7-8|NA|TRBJ2-1|NA
TGTGCCAGCAGCCGACCATGGGATGAGCAGTTCTTC
CASSRPWDEQFF
>TRBV28|NA|TRBJ1-5|NA
TGTGCCAGCAGTTTAGCGGGGGGAAGCAATCAGCCCCAGCATTTT
CASSLAGGSNQPQHF
>TRBV5-1|once|TRBJ1-6|NA
TGCGCCAGCAGCTTGGACACCGGGACGGCAAATTCACCCCTCCACTTT
CASSLDTGTANSPLHF
>TRBV18|NA|TRBJ2-5|TRBD1
TGTGCCAGCTCACCAAGGGGACAGGGAGGAGAGACCCAGTACTTC
CASSPRGQGGETQYF
>TRBV9|NA|TRBJ2-7|TRBD1
TGTGCCAGCAGCATCGGACAGGCTCTTATCGACGAGCAGTACTTC
CASSIGQALIDEQYF
>TRBV4-3|once|TRBJ1-4|TRBD1
TGCGCCAGCAGCCAAGGGGACAGGGATGGTGAAAAACTGTTTTTT
CASSQGDRDGEKLFF
>TRBV19|NA|TRBJ2-2|TRBD2
TGTGCCAGTAGCCGATCTAGGCAGGGACTAATCGCGAACACCGGGGAGCTGTTTTTT
CASSRSRQGLIANTGELFF
>TRBV5-1|NA|TRBJ2-3|NA
TGCGCCAGCAGCTTAGGGGGGCCTAGCACAGATACGCAGTATTTT
CASSLGGPSTDTQYF
>TRBV6-4|few|TRBJ1-4|TRBD1
TGTGCCAGCAGTCCAGGGACAGGCGACAATGAAAAACTGTTTTTT
CASSPGTGDNEKLFF
>TRBV5-6|NA|TRBJ2-1|NA
TGTGCCAGCAGCTTGGAGGTGGTAAGCTCCTACAATGAGCAGTTCTTC
CASSLEVVSSYNEQFF
>TRBV11-3|NA|TRBJ1-5|TRBD1
TGTGCCAGCAGCTTGAGTAAACCGGGACAGCGTATTCCTCCCCATCAGCCCCAGCATTTT
CASSLSKPGQRIPPHQPQHF
>TRBV18|NA|TRBJ1-4|NA
TGTGCCAGCTCACCACCAGCACAGGGTGAAAAACTGTTTTTT
CASSPPAQGEKLFF
>TRBV5-1|NA|TRBJ2-2|TRBD1
TGCGCCACTGGACAGGGAACGAACACCGGGGAGCTGTTTTTT
CATGQGTNTGELFF
>TRBV7-8|NA|TRBJ2-7|NA
TGTGCCAGCAGCTTAGGACGCTTCGAAATCGAGCAGTACTTC
CASSLGRFEIEQYF
>TRBV18|NA|TRBJ2-4|NA
TGTGCCAGCTCAGCCAGGGGGGGCATTCAGTACTTC
CASSARGGIQYF
>TRBV7-9|NA|TRBJ2-1|NA
TGTGCCAGCAGCACGCCGGGGGTCGCTGAGCAGTTCTTC
CASSTPGVAEQFF
>TRBV4-1|NA|TRBJ1-5|NA
TGCGCCAGCAGCCAAGTCCCCCAGAGTCAGCCCCAGCATTTT
CASSQVPQSQPQHF
>TRBV4-1|NA|TRBJ1-2|NA
TGCGCCAGCAGCCAAACACAGAGTTCAGACTATGGCTACACCTTC
CASSQTQSSDYGYTF
>TRBV10-3|NA|TRBJ1-2|TRBD1
TGTGCCAGCGTGGGACAGAAAGACTATGGCTACACCTTC
CASVGQKDYGYTF
>TRBV6-5|NA|TRBJ1-5|TRBD1
TGTGCCAGCAGTCCCTGGACAGGGGTAGACCAGCCCCAGCATTTT
CASSPWTGVDQPQHF
>TRBV2|NA|TRBJ1-5|TRBD1
TGTGCCAGCAGTTCGGACAGGGGTCGCAATCAGCCCCAGCATTTT
CASSSDRGRNQPQHF
>TRBV5-1|NA|TRBJ2-6|NA
TGCGCCAGCAGCTTGGGTAGGGCTCCCTCTGGGGCCAACGTCCTGACTTTC
CASSLGRAPSGANVLTF
>TRBV7-2|NA|TRBJ1-1|NA
TGTGCCAGCAGCCGACAGGTGAACACTGAAGCTTTCTTT
CASSRQVNTEAFF
>TRBV2|NA|TRBJ2-3|NA
TGTGCCAGCAGTGTTAGGGCTGGGGGCACAGATACGCAGTATTTT
CASSVRAGGTDTQYF
>TRBV28|NA|TRBJ1-3|NA
TGTGCCAGCAGTTCAGGGTACTCTGGAAACACCATATATTTT
CASSSGYSGNTIYF
>TRBV5-8|NA|TRBJ1-1|NA
TGTGCCAGCAGCTTGGTTGGGGGCGGTCTCGAAGCTTTCTTT
CASSLVGGGLEAFF